Listed below are T cell receptor beta chains from one sample, sequenced in a study of T cell repertoires in cytomegalovirus infection. TCRdb fed the reads into MiXCR, producing one record per CDR3 protein. The table shows roughly 570,000 distinct CDR3 sequences, with about 39% occurring only once. The antigens for these receptors are not known. Here the sequenced sample was cultured PBMCs, taken from culture after CMV antigen stimulation. The receptors derive from a human donor in good health (CMV status not recorded). Some clones in this sample may be carry-over from other donors' samples. Each CDR3 is given with its conserved first and last residue. The D gene is left open where the match is weak. Clone size, where shown, is once, few, many, or a class for clones that have expanded.

J gene,V gene,D gene,clone size,CDR3 DNA,CDR3 protein
TRBJ1-3,TRBV7-2,-,-,TGTGCCAGCAGCTTAGGTCGCAGTGGAAACCCCATATATTTT,CASSLGRSGNPIYF
TRBJ2-4,TRBV7-9,TRBD2,-,TGTGCCAGCAGCGACACCCTCACGAGAGGTAGCGGGACGGGGGTAGCCAAAAACATTCAGTACTTC,CASSDTLTRGSGTGVAKNIQYF
TRBJ2-6,TRBV28,-,-,TGTGCCAGCAGTTCTCCCCCCGGACGGATCTCTGGGGCCAACGTCCTGACTTTC,CASSSPPGRISGANVLTF
TRBJ1-4,TRBV24-1,TRBD1,-,TGTGCCACCAGTGACGCTACAGGGGTGGATGAAAAACTGTTTTTT,CATSDATGVDEKLFF
TRBJ2-4,TRBV5-1,-,-,TGCGCCAGCAGCTTCGGAGGGTTCAACATTCAGTACTTC,CASSFGGFNIQYF
TRBJ1-5,TRBV12-3/TRBV12-4,TRBD1,-,TGTGCCAGCAGTCTAGGGACAGGGAACCCCTCGGAGCAGCCCCAGCATTTT,CASSLGTGNPSEQPQHF
TRBJ2-7,TRBV10-3,-,few,TGTGCCATCAGTGCTCTTACCTACGAGCAGTACTTC,CAISALTYEQYF
TRBJ1-3,TRBV12-3/TRBV12-4,-,many,TGTGCCAGCAGTTTTTATTGGGTACCTGGAAACACCATATATTTT,CASSFYWVPGNTIYF
TRBJ1-3,TRBV15,TRBD1,-,TGTGCCACCAGCAGAGATCGGGGACAGAATGGAAACACCATATATTTT,CATSRDRGQNGNTIYF
TRBJ2-3,TRBV20-1,-,few,TGCAGTGCCTCGGACCCGGTTAACATAAACTCGCAGTATTTT,CSASDPVNINSQYF
TRBJ2-3,TRBV12-3/TRBV12-4,-,few,TGTGCCGGAAGCGGGCTCGGGGATACGCAGTATTTT,CAGSGLGDTQYF
TRBJ1-1,TRBV7-6,-,few,TGTGCCAGCAGCCCACAACGGGGGTTGAACACTGAAGCTTTCTTT,CASSPQRGLNTEAFF
TRBJ2-7,TRBV28,-,few,TGTGCCAGCAGTTCCCCGACCTCGAAGGGGTTACACGAGCAGTACTTC,CASSSPTSKGLHEQYF
TRBJ2-7,TRBV19,TRBD1,-,TGTGCCAGTAGTCAATCGGGACAGGGTGCCTACGAGCAGTACTTC,CASSQSGQGAYEQYF
TRBJ1-2,TRBV7-9,TRBD1,few,TGTGCCAGCACGGGACAGACATATCACCATGGCTACACCTTC,CASTGQTYHHGYTF
TRBJ2-1,TRBV7-8,TRBD2,many,TGTGCCAGCAGCTTAGGGGTAGCGGGGTTAAATGAGCAGTTCTTC,CASSLGVAGLNEQFF
TRBJ2-3,TRBV10-3,TRBD2,-,TGTGCCATCGGGGGGACTAGCGGGAGGTCGGGCACAGATACGCAGTATTTT,CAIGGTSGRSGTDTQYF
TRBJ2-3,TRBV7-2,TRBD2,few,TGTGCCAGCAGCTCCTTAGCGGGAGGGATGGGGACAGATACGCAGTATTTT,CASSSLAGGMGTDTQYF
TRBJ1-2,TRBV5-4,TRBD1,-,TGTGCCAGCAGCCTATTCGGGACAGAACCTTATACTAACTATGGCTACACCTTC,CASSLFGTEPYTNYGYTF
TRBJ1-2,TRBV7-2,TRBD1,few,TGTGCCAGCCGCCGGGACAGGGATCGTGTCTATGGCTACACCTTC,CASRRDRDRVYGYTF
TRBJ2-7,TRBV20-1,-,-,TGCAGTGCTAGAGATCAAGGGACCGTAGCCTACGAGCAGTACTTC,CSARDQGTVAYEQYF
TRBJ2-1,TRBV7-2,TRBD2,many,TGTGCCAGCAGCTTTTTAAGGCTAGCGGGAGGGAATGAGCAGTTCTTC,CASSFLRLAGGNEQFF
TRBJ2-3,TRBV10-3,-,few,TGTGCCATCAGTGATTTTACGACAGGAGACCTCACAGATACGCAGTATTTT,CAISDFTTGDLTDTQYF
TRBJ2-1,TRBV10-3,-,few,TGTGCCACAATCAGAGTGGGCGGCAATGAGCAGTTCTTC,CATIRVGGNEQFF
TRBJ2-5,TRBV20-1,TRBD2,-,TGCAGTGCTACCCCCACTAGCGGACTGCAAGAGACCCAGTACTTC,CSATPTSGLQETQYF
TRBJ1-2,TRBV29-1,-,-,TGCAGCGTTGCTCCCCGGGGGCGGCTCTATGGCTACACCTTC,CSVAPRGRLYGYTF